The 14 T cell receptor beta chains given below trace back to one sample, sequenced in a study of cytomegalovirus exposure and HLA in healthy donors. The PCR used 60 Vbeta and 13 Jbeta primers. Sequencing used immunoSEQ multiplex PCR; TCRdb keeps in-frame clones, though not all of them. This sample has fewer than 250,000 clones, with 75% found just once. The sequenced sample was PBMCs. The receptors were gathered from a woman in her twenties or thirties in good health and CMV-seronegative.

This chain links TRBV6-5 with TRBJ1-5, with 8 bases matching TRBD1. With 5 bases clipped from V and 5 bases from J, the junction kept 5 bases outside the gene matches. The CDR3 sequence is 14 residues long. The germline gives CDR1 MNHEY, CDR2 SVGAGI. The CDR3 DNA reads as TGTGCCAGCAGTGAAACAGGGGGTCATCAGCCCCAGCATTTT. Encoded protein: CASSETGGHQPQHF.

The rearrangement uses TRBV10-3 and TRBJ1-1; D is ambiguous. The germline V and J ends were trimmed by 6 bases and 1 base, with 9 bases remaining between them. The CDR3 is 13 residues long. The germline V gene has CDR1 ENHRY and CDR2 SYGVKD. DNA of the CDR3: TGTGCCATCAGACGGGATACGAACACTGAAGCTTTCTTT. It is translated as CAIRRDTNTEAFF.

The chain recombines TRBV5-1 with TRBJ1-1, with D unclear. The length of the CDR3 is 14 residues. Germline CDR1 reads SGHRS; CDR2 reads YFSETQ. Trimming stripped 5 bases from V and 4 bases from J, with 15 bases between. The CDR3 coding sequence is TGCGCCAGCAGTCCCGGATTGGGGAGCACTGAAGCTTTCTTT. Its protein is CASSPGLGSTEAFF.

The chain combines TRBV2 with TRBJ2-1, with a tentative D call TRBD2 (6 bases). The CDR3 length is 15 residues. Trimming cost V 3 bases and J 1 base, with 10 bases left between them. Looked up from germline, CDR1 is SNHLY and CDR2 is FYNNEI. The DNA of the CDR3 is TGTGCCAGCAGTGACGGACTACCTTCCTACAATGAGCAGTTCTTC. It is translated as CASSDGLPSYNEQFF.

The chain couples TRBV10-3 to TRBJ2-1; 8 bases fit TRBD2. Germline-derived CDR1 and CDR2 are ENHRY and SYGVKD. The CDR3 consists of 16 residues. With 3 bases clipped from V and 4 bases from J, the junction kept 8 bases outside the gene matches. The CDR3 DNA follows: TGTGCCATCAGTGATCCCACTAGCGGTCCTTACAATGAGCAGTTCTTC. It translates to CAISDPTSGPYNEQFF.

This chain connects TRBV18 to TRBJ2-5; TRBD1 might be the D (5 bases). V shed 6 bases and J shed 2 bases, with 13 bases lying between them. This CDR3 region has 14 residues. Germline V gene sequence: CDR1 KGHSH, CDR2 LQKENI. The CDR3 is CASSPGQGQETQYF. The CDR3 DNA reads TGTGCCAGCTCCCCGGGCCAGGGACAAGAGACCCAGTACTTC.

The rearrangement uses TRBV7-2 and TRBJ2-7; 11 bases are a match to TRBD2. Germline V gives CDR1 SGHTA, CDR2 FQGNSA. V dropped 4 bases and J dropped 4; count of bases not matched to a gene: 9. CDR3 length equals 16 residues. This chain's CDR3 is CASSSSLAGGPYEQYF. In nucleotides, the CDR3 is TGTGCCAGCAGCTCATCCCTAGCGGGAGGCCCGTACGAGCAGTACTTC.

The chain is built from TRBV2 and TRBJ1-2, with 7 bases lining up with TRBD1. Germline assignment: CDR1 SNHLY and CDR2 FYNNEI. The CDR3 has 17 residues. V dropped 5 bases and J dropped 5; count of bases not matched to a gene: 17. DNA of the CDR3: TGTGCCAGCAGTTCGAAGCGGACAGGTCCTAAAGTTTATGGCTACACCTTC. Protein: CASSSKRTGPKVYGYTF.

The chain recombines TRBV7-3 with TRBJ2-2, with 7 bases identical to TRBD1. Trimming took 5 bases from V and 4 from J; bases not matched to a gene: 7. Germline CDR1 and CDR2: SGHTA and FQGTGA. The CDR3 sequence is 15 residues long. The CDR3 here is CASSQGTVSTGELFF. In DNA, the CDR3 is TGTGCCAGCAGCCAAGGGACAGTGAGCACCGGGGAGCTGTTTTTT. Using reference TRBV7-3 and TRBJ2-2 for the parts outside the CDR3, the full variable domain is GAGVSQTPSNKVTEKGKYVELRCDPISGHTALYWYRQSLGQGPEFLIYFQGTGAADDSGLPNDRFFAVRPEGSVSTLKIQRTERGDSAVYLCASSQGTVSTGELFFGEGSRLTVL.

The chain has TRBV30 and TRBJ1-1, with TRBD1 matching over 8 bases. V trimming: 5 bases; J trimming: 0 bases; junction bases outside the gene matches: 8. Germline V CDR1 and CDR2: GTSNPN, SVGIG (reference sequence). The CDR3 has 15 amino acids. The chain's CDR3 is CAWDRTGMVNTEAFF. Here the CDR3 DNA reads TGTGCCTGGGATAGGACAGGGATGGTGAACACTGAAGCTTTCTTT.

This sequence joins TRBV18 and TRBJ2-7, with a tentative D call TRBD1 (6 bases). V was cut by 6 bases and J by 0 bases, with 12 bases left in between. The CDR3 sequence is 14 residues long. The germline gives CDR1 KGHSH, CDR2 LQKENI. The CDR3 region is CASSPYRDSYEQYF. DNA of the CDR3: TGTGCCAGCTCGCCTTACAGGGACTCCTACGAGCAGTACTTC. Complete variable domain (other parts from reference TRBV18 and TRBJ2-7): NAGVMQNPRHLVRRRGQEARLRCSPMKGHSHVYWYRQLPEEGLKFMVYLQKENIIDESGMPKERFSAEFPKEGPSILRIQQVVRGDSAAYFCASSPYRDSYEQYFGPGTRLTVT.

As regards this clone: Other DNA sequences in the same sample also yield this CDR3. V gene TRBV30 combines with J gene TRBJ1-6; tentative D call: TRBD1 (6 bases). Germline-derived CDR1 and CDR2 are GTSNPN and SVGIG (reference sequence). Trimming cost V 3 bases and J 7 bases, with 7 bases left between them. CDR3 length: 12 amino acids. DNA of the CDR3: TGTGCCTGGAGCCAGGGGAATTCACCCCTCCACTTT. Its protein is CAWSQGNSPLHF.

The V call is TRBV7-9, the J call TRBJ2-3, with TRBD2 identical over 9 bases. The CDR3 is made up of 15 amino acids. Germline-derived CDR1 and CDR2 are SEHNR and FQNEAQ (reference sequence). J was trimmed by 0 bases and V by 4 bases; bases with no gene match: 2. In DNA, the CDR3 is TGTGCCAGCAGCTATAGCGGGGGTAGCACAGATACGCAGTATTTT. It yields the protein CASSYSGGSTDTQYF.

The V call is TRBV2, the J call TRBJ2-6, with TRBD1 matching 7 bases. With V trimmed by 5 bases and J by 2 bases, 3 bases remained unmatched. CDR3 size: 15 residues. Germline values: CDR1 SNHLY, CDR2 FYNNEI. For the CDR3, the DNA is TGTGCCAGCAGTACAGGGGTACCTGGGGCCAACGTCCTGACTTTC. Protein product: CASSTGVPGANVLTF.